A selection of T cell receptor beta chains follows, all from one sample in a study of T cell repertoires in cytomegalovirus infection. TCRdb processed the reads anew with MiXCR; each CDR3 protein has one entry. The sample consists of about a million distinct CDR3 sequences, roughly a third of them appearing once. The antigens for these receptors are not known. The sequencing used cultured CD8+ T cells from PBMCs, collected from culture after CMV antigen stimulation. Every receptor here comes from a human donor in good health (CMV status not recorded). Some clones in this sample may be carry-over from other donors' samples. Both conserved end residues are part of each CDR3. The D gene is left open where the match is weak. Size tells how often a clone was seen (once, few, many) or the class of an expanded clone, and some rows leave it out.

>.|TRBJ1-1|.|TRBV20-1
CSARTRWNTEAFF
TGCAGTGCTAGAACACGTTGGAACACTGAAGCTTTCTTT
>.|TRBJ2-1|.|TRBV28
CASSWQGRGPFYNEQFF
TGTGCCAGCAGTTGGCAAGGCAGGGGCCCTTTTTACAATGAGCAGTTCTTC
>TRBD1|TRBJ1-6|.|TRBV7-9
CASSPTGGHSPLHF
TGTGCCAGCAGCCCGACAGGGGGCCATTCACCCCTCCACTTT
>TRBD2|TRBJ2-5|few|TRBV7-9
CASSSRTSGGPQETQYF
TGTGCCAGCAGCTCCCGGACTAGCGGGGGCCCCCAGGAGACCCAGTACTTC
>.|TRBJ1-1|few|TRBV7-9
CASSSNSNLNTEAFF
TGTGCCAGCAGCTCAAACAGCAATTTGAACACTGAAGCTTTCTTT
>.|TRBJ2-2|.|TRBV9
CASSVDNRFAGELFF
TGTGCCAGCAGCGTGGATAACAGGTTCGCCGGGGAGCTGTTTTTT
>.|TRBJ1-6|.|TRBV27
CASSTGLRSSYNSPLHF
TGTGCCAGCAGTACTGGACTTCGGAGCTCCTATAATTCACCCCTCCACTTT
>TRBD1|TRBJ2-2|.|TRBV4-1
CASSQDRGLVTGERFF
TGCGCCAGCAGCCAAGACAGGGGGCTTGTCACCGGGGAGCGGTTTTTT
>TRBD1|TRBJ1-2|many|TRBV5-6
CASSFRDSRIRWTF
TGTGCCAGCAGCTTCCGGGACAGTCGTATTCGGTGGACCTTC
>.|TRBJ2-5|once|TRBV28
CASGELLLGVEETQYF
TGTGCCAGCGGTGAGCTTTTACTGGGGGTTGAGGAGACCCAGTACTTC
>.|TRBJ2-3|.|TRBV29-1
CSVDRDRDTDTQYF
TGCAGCGTTGACAGGGACCGAGACACAGATACGCAGTATTTT